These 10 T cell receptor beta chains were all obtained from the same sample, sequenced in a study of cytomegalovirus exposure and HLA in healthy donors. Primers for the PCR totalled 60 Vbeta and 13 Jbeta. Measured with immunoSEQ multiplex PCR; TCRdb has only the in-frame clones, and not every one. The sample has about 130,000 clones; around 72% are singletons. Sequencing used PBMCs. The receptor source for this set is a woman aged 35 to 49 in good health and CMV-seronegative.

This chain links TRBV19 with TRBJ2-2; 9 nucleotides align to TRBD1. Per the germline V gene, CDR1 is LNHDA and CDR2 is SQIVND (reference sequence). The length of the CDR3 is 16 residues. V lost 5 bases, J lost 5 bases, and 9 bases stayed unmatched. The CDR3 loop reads CASSSLTGGWTGELFF. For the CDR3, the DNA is TGTGCCAGTAGTTCGTTGACAGGGGGATGGACCGGGGAGCTGTTTTTT.

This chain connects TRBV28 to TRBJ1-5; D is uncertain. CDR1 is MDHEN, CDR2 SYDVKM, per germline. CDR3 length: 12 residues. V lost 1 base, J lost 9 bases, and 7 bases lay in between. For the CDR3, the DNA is TGTGCCAGCAGTTTATCCTCCCGGCCCCAGCATTTT. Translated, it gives CASSLSSRPQHF.

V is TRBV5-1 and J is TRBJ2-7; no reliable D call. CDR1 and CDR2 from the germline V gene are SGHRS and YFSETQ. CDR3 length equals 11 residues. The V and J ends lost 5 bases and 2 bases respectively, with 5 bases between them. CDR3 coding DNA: TGCGCCAGCAGGCACACCTACGAGCAGTACTTC. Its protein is CASRHTYEQYF.

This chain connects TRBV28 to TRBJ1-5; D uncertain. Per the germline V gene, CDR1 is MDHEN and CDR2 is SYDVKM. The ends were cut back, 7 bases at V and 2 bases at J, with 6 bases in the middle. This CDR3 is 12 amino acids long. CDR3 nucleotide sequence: TGTGCCAGCATCGGGGGCAATCAGCCCCAGCATTTT. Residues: CASIGGNQPQHF.

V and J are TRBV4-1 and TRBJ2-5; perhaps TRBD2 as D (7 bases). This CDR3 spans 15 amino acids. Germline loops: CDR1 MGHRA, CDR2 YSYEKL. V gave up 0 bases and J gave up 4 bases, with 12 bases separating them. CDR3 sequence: CASSQDNGGRETQYF. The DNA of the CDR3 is TGCGCCAGCAGCCAAGACAACGGGGGGCGAGAGACCCAGTACTTC.

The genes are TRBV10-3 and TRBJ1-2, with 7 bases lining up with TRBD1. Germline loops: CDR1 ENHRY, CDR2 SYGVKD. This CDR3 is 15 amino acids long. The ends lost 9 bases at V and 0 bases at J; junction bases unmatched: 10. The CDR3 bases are TGTGCCATTAAACAGGGGAACCTAGCTAACTATGGCTACACCTTC. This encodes CAIKQGNLANYGYTF.

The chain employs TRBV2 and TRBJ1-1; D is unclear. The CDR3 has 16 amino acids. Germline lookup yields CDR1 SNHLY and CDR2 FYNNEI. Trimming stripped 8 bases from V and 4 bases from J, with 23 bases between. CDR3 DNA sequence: TGTGCCAGCTCATCACGGGGATCGGTAGGAATCACTGAAGCTTTCTTT. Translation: CASSSRGSVGITEAFF.

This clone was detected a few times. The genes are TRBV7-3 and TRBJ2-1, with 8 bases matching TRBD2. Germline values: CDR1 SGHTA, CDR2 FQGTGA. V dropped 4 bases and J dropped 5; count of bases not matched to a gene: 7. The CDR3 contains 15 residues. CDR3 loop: CASSSGGGRHNEQFF. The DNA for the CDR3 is TGTGCCAGCAGCTCAGGCGGGGGGCGTCACAATGAGCAGTTCTTC.

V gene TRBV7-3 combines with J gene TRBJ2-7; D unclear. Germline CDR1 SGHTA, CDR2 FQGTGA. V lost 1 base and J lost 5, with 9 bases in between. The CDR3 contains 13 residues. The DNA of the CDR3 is TGTGCCAGCAGCTTAAGTGGCCCACACGAGCAGTACTTC. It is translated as CASSLSGPHEQYF.

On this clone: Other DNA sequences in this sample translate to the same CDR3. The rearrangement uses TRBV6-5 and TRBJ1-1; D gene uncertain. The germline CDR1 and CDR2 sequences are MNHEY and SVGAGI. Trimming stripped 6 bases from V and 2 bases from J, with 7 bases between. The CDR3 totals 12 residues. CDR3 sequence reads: CASRTVNTEAFF. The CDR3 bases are TGTGCCAGCAGAACAGTCAACACTGAAGCTTTCTTT.